The 31 T cell receptor beta chains below all came from one sample that was sequenced in a study of blood T cell repertoires in COVID-19. This table comes from immunoSEQ multiplex PCR, and its TCRdb copy is limited to in-frame clones, with some not included. The profile shows about 260,000 clones, 87% of them singletons. The sequenced sample was peripheral blood. The receptors were gathered from a woman in her 40s who had recovered from COVID-19.

The chain uses TRBV14 and TRBJ1-1; D is ambiguous. Trimming left V 2 bases short and J 5 bases short, with 9 bases between. From germline, CDR1 is SGHDN and CDR2 FVKESK. This CDR3 contains 13 residues. CDR3 residues: CASSQQRGTEAFF. The CDR3 DNA reads as TGTGCCAGCAGCCAACAGAGAGGGACTGAAGCTTTCTTT.

The chain joins TRBV5-1 to TRBJ1-1; D remains ambiguous. The CDR3 loop spans 13 amino acids. The germline V gene has CDR1 SGHRS and CDR2 YFSETQ. Trimming removed 1 base from V and 1 base from J, with 5 bases in between. The CDR3 DNA sequence: TGCGCCAGCAGCTTGATAGCGAACACTGAAGCTTTCTTT. This gives the protein CASSLIANTEAFF.

This clone was seen just once. The chain combines TRBV9 with TRBJ1-3; TRBD1 aligns across 8 bases. Germline values: CDR1 SGDLS, CDR2 YYNGEE. This CDR3 contains 13 residues. V was pared by 3 bases and J by 9 bases, with 5 bases of the junction left unmatched. CDR3 sequence: CASSAGQESTIYF. CDR3 sequence (DNA): TGTGCCAGCAGCGCGGGACAGGAAAGCACCATATATTTT.

This chain uses TRBV5-4 with TRBJ2-5, with TRBD2 identical over 13 bases. V dropped 4 bases and J dropped 5; count of bases not matched to a gene: 8. The CDR3 runs 16 residues. Germline V gene sequence: CDR1 SGHNT, CDR2 YYREEE (reference sequence). The CDR3 nucleotides read TGTGCCAGCAGCGCCACTAGCGGGGGGGCTCGGGAGACCCAGTACTTC. This encodes CASSATSGGARETQYF. The full variable domain, completed using reference TRBV5-4 and TRBJ2-5, is ETGVTQSPTHLIKTRGQQVTLRCSSQSGHNTVSWYQQALGQGPQFIFQYYREEENGRGNFPPRFSGLQFPNYSSELNVNALELDDSALYLCASSATSGGARETQYFGPGTRLLVL.

The V and J genes are TRBV2 and TRBJ1-6; 7 bases are shared with TRBD1. The CDR3 is 15 residues long. From germline, CDR1 is SNHLY and CDR2 FYNNEI. Trimming at V came to 4 bases and at J to 10 bases, leaving 10 bases not matched to a gene. The CDR3 DNA follows: TGTGCCAGCAGTGGCGGGAACAGGGGATCCTCACCCCTCCACTTT. Translated, it gives CASSGGNRGSSPLHF.

The chain combines TRBV13 with TRBJ2-7, with D maybe TRBD1 (6 bases). The CDR3 spans 14 residues. Trimming removed 5 bases at V and 3 bases at J, with 14 bases between. CDR1 is PRHDT, CDR2 FYEKMQ, per germline (reference sequence). CDR3 sequence (DNA): TGTGCCAGCAGCCCAGGGGCCGCCCGCTACGAGCAGTACTTC. Translation: CASSPGAARYEQYF.

The chain is built from TRBV5-1 and TRBJ2-3; 14 bases line up with TRBD2. CDR1 and CDR2 from the germline V gene are SGHRS and YFSETQ. Trimming removed 2 bases from V and 3 bases from J; junction bases left unmatched: 11. The CDR3 spans 19 residues. CDR3 amino acids: CASSLRRTSGGHGTDTQYF. For the CDR3, the DNA is TGCGCCAGCAGCTTACGACGGACTAGCGGGGGGCATGGGACAGATACGCAGTATTTT.

This clone was found a few times. The chain is built from TRBV30 and TRBJ2-3, with a weak D call TRBD2 (6 bases). V gave up 1 base and J gave up 8 bases, with 10 bases separating them. The CDR3 is 12 amino acids. Germline CDR1 and CDR2: GTSNPN and SVGIG (reference sequence). CDR3 DNA sequence: TGTGCCTGGAGTGGGGACGGGGGTACGCAGTATTTT. Translating it yields CAWSGDGGTQYF.

The chain combines TRBV5-1 with TRBJ1-1, with 7 bases that match TRBD1. The CDR3 has 16 amino acids. J was trimmed by 0 bases and V by 0 bases; bases with no gene match: 5. Germline V gene data show CDR1 as SGHRS and CDR2 as YFSETQ. The CDR3 coding sequence is TGCGCCAGCAGCTTGGGACAGGGAACCATGAACACTGAAGCTTTCTTT. Its translation is CASSLGQGTMNTEAFF.

The chain combines TRBV13 with TRBJ2-5; D may be TRBD1 (5 bases). V was trimmed by 1 base and J by 0 bases, leaving 6 bases between them. The CDR3 sequence is 14 residues long. Germline assignment: CDR1 PRHDT and CDR2 FYEKMQ (reference sequence). For the CDR3, the DNA is TGTGCCAGCAGCTTAGAGGGGAACCAAGAGACCCAGTACTTC. Protein sequence: CASSLEGNQETQYF.

The chain links TRBV7-9 to TRBJ2-1; no clear D. The V end lost 6 bases, the J end lost 8 bases, and 26 bases lay between the germline ends. CDR1 is SEHNR and CDR2 is FQNEAQ in the germline V gene (reference sequence). The CDR3 has 17 amino acids. For the CDR3, the DNA is TGTGCCAGCAGACCTCAAACCTGGCACCGACTGGCGGATGAGCAGTTCTTC. Protein sequence: CASRPQTWHRLADEQFF. Supplemented by reference TRBV7-9 and TRBJ2-1, the full variable domain reads DTGVSQNPRHKITKRGQNVTFRCDPISEHNRLYWYRQTLGQGPEFLTYFQNEAQLEKSRLLSDRFSAERPKGSFSTLEIQRTEQGDSAMYLCASRPQTWHRLADEQFFGPGTRLTVL.

The chain joins TRBV11-2 to TRBJ2-1; 10 bases fit TRBD2. Germline CDR1 is SGHAT and CDR2 is FQNNGV. The CDR3 totals 15 residues. With V trimmed by 1 base and J by 5 bases, 2 bases remained unmatched. The CDR3 nucleotides are TGTGCCAGCAGCTTAGGGCTAGCGGGGGACAATGAGCAGTTCTTC. This gives the protein CASSLGLAGDNEQFF.

The rearrangement links TRBV4-1 to TRBJ2-6; D call uncertain. From germline, CDR1 is MGHRA and CDR2 YSYEKL. V shed 0 bases and J shed 0 bases, with 3 bases lying between them. The CDR3 contains 15 residues. DNA of the CDR3: TGCGCCAGCAGCCAAGACGTCTCTGGGGCCAACGTCCTGACTTTC. Its protein is CASSQDVSGANVLTF.

The rearrangement joins TRBV3-1 (or the pseudogene TRBV3-2) to TRBJ2-5; D may be TRBD1 (6 bases). V was pared by 6 bases and J by 5 bases, with 16 bases between. The CDR3 is made up of 14 amino acids. Germline V gene lookup returns CDR1 LGHDT and CDR2 YNNKEL (reference sequence). The CDR3: CASRPSQGLETQYF. CDR3 DNA: TGTGCCAGCAGGCCATCGCAGGGGTTGGAGACCCAGTACTTC.

The V gene is TRBV29-1, the J gene TRBJ2-2; a weak D match, TRBD2 (5 bases). CDR1 is SQVTM, CDR2 ANQGSEA, per germline. The length of the CDR3 is 13 residues. Trimming stripped 0 bases from V and 7 bases from J, with 9 bases between. The DNA for the CDR3 is TGCAGCGTTGAAGAATCTAGCCTCGGGGAGCTGTTTTTT. Amino acids: CSVEESSLGELFF.

The chain combines TRBV9 with TRBJ1-2; weak D call: TRBD1 (5 bases). Germline V gives CDR1 SGDLS, CDR2 YYNGEE. V was clipped by 0 bases and J by 5 bases, with 14 bases between them. The CDR3 runs 15 residues. The CDR3 is CASSVAARVGYGYTF. CDR3 in DNA: TGTGCCAGCAGCGTAGCCGCCAGGGTTGGATATGGCTACACCTTC.

This chain links TRBV29-1 with TRBJ1-2, with D perhaps TRBD1 (6 bases). The V end lost 5 bases, the J end lost 0 bases, and 13 bases lay between the germline ends. CDR1 is SQVTM, CDR2 ANQGSEA, per germline. This CDR3 contains 14 residues. The CDR3 sequence: CSVPGRTANYGYTF. The CDR3 bases are TGCAGCGTTCCTGGACGGACAGCTAACTATGGCTACACCTTC.

This clone came up once. J is TRBJ2-3 and V is TRBV5-1; the match to TRBD2 covers 14 bases. V gave up 3 bases and J gave up 5 bases; unmatched junction bases: 2. CDR3 length equals 15 residues. Germline-derived CDR1 and CDR2 are SGHRS and YFSETQ. CDR3 sequence (DNA): TGCGCCAGCAGCTACGGGACTAGCGGGGGAGATACGCAGTATTTT. Its protein product is CASSYGTSGGDTQYF.

This rearrangement joins TRBV4-1 to TRBJ2-7; 11 bases are shared with TRBD2. Germline loops: CDR1 MGHRA, CDR2 YSYEKL. The junction had 3 bases not matched to a gene; V was cut back by 1 base and J by 4 bases. This CDR3 spans 15 amino acids. The chain's CDR3 is CASSQGLAGGYEQYF. CDR3 bases: TGCGCCAGCAGCCAAGGGCTAGCGGGGGGTTACGAGCAGTACTTC.

The chain uses TRBV7-9 and TRBJ1-2, with 8 bases aligning to TRBD1. The CDR3 runs 14 residues. Germline CDR1 SEHNR, CDR2 FQNEAQ (reference sequence). The V segment lost 5 bases and the J segment 4 bases; nucleotides outside the gene matches: 6. CDR3 sequence: CASSKWTGPYGYTF. The CDR3 DNA sequence: TGTGCCAGCAGCAAGTGGACAGGGCCCTATGGCTACACCTTC.

This chain joins TRBV3-1 (or the pseudogene TRBV3-2) and TRBJ2-2, with 9 bases that match TRBD1. Per germline, CDR1 LGHDT and CDR2 YNNKEL (reference sequence). Trimming removed 4 bases from V and 4 bases from J; junction bases left unmatched: 10. The CDR3 sequence is 17 residues long. CDR3 sequence reads: CASSRQGGSLGTGELFF. The CDR3 DNA follows: TGTGCCAGCAGCCGACAGGGGGGATCATTGGGCACCGGGGAGCTGTTTTTT.

The V gene is TRBV27, the J gene TRBJ2-7, with 8 bases that match TRBD1. Germline-derived CDR1 and CDR2 are MNHEY and SMNVEV (reference sequence). V lost 6 bases, J lost 3 bases, and 10 bases stayed unmatched. This CDR3 region has 15 residues. CDR3 region: CASSPDRGPGYEQYF. The CDR3 nucleotides are TGTGCCAGCAGCCCAGACAGGGGACCGGGCTACGAGCAGTACTTC.

The CDR3 region has the DNA TGTGCCAGCAGCCTTCACAGGGGGCAAGGTTCACCCCTCCACTTT. It is translated as CASSLHRGQGSPLHF. The V gene is TRBV9, the J gene TRBJ1-6, with 9 bases that match TRBD1. The trim removed 4 bases at V and 9 bases at J, leaving 8 bases unmatched. The germline gives CDR1 SGDLS, CDR2 YYNGEE. The CDR3 runs 15 residues.

The V and J genes are TRBV7-2 and TRBJ1-4; 10 bases match TRBD1. This CDR3 has 17 residues. Losses at the gene ends were 4 bases for V and 7 bases for J; bases not matched to a gene: 12. CDR1 and CDR2 (germline): SGHTA, FQGNSA. The CDR3 nucleotides read TGTGCCAGCAGCTCCCCTTCTTCGACAGGGGGCTCTGAAAAACTGTTTTTT. Translation gives CASSSPSSTGGSEKLFF.

The J gene is TRBJ1-6, the V gene TRBV4-2; D gene ambiguous. The CDR3 is made up of 14 amino acids. Germline CDR1 LGHNA, CDR2 YNFKEQ. V was pared by 0 bases and J by 7 bases, with 7 bases between. The CDR3 DNA reads TGTGCCAGCAGCCAAGATTCGGGAAATTCACCCCTCCACTTT. Protein: CASSQDSGNSPLHF.

This chain connects TRBV3-1 (or the pseudogene TRBV3-2) to TRBJ2-5; 8 bases line up with TRBD1. The CDR3 covers 14 residues. Losses at the gene ends were 4 bases for V and 2 bases for J; bases not matched to a gene: 3. Germline CDR1 is LGHDT and CDR2 is YNNKEL (reference sequence). The DNA of the CDR3 is TGTGCCAGCAGCCCCCGGACAGGGCAAGAGACCCAGTACTTC. Translating it yields CASSPRTGQETQYF.

The chain employs TRBV9 and TRBJ2-1, with 10 bases that match TRBD2. The junction had 3 bases not matched to a gene; V was cut back by 4 bases and J by 5 bases. Germline V lookup: CDR1 SGDLS, CDR2 YYNGEE. The CDR3 extends over 14 amino acids. CDR3 in amino acids: CASSFSGGNNEQFF. Here the CDR3 DNA reads TGTGCCAGCAGCTTTAGCGGGGGGAACAATGAGCAGTTCTTC.

In its sample, this clone was seen a few times. The chain is built from TRBV6-1 and TRBJ1-5, with 9 bases that match TRBD1. Trimming took 1 base from V and 6 from J; bases not matched to a gene: 4. Germline values: CDR1 MNHNS, CDR2 SASEGT. The CDR3 runs 15 residues. CDR3 region: CASSEVGQGGQPQHF. The CDR3 DNA sequence: TGTGCCAGCAGTGAAGTGGGACAGGGAGGTCAGCCCCAGCATTTT.

This clone showed up just once. The chain's CDR3 is CASGLRDRVDTEAFF. In nucleotides, the CDR3 is TGTGCTAGTGGTTTGCGAGACAGGGTGGACACTGAAGCTTTCTTT. The rearrangement joins TRBV12-5 to TRBJ1-1, with TRBD1 matching over 7 bases. Germline assignment: CDR1 LGHNT and CDR2 FRNRAP. This CDR3 comprises 15 residues. Trimming cost V 2 bases and J 3 bases; bases outside gene matches: 6.

This chain joins TRBV6-5 and TRBJ2-3; no clear D gene. V lost 0 bases to trimming and J lost 1 base, with 5 bases between them. This CDR3 spans 14 amino acids. Germline loops: CDR1 MNHEY, CDR2 SVGAGI. The CDR3, as DNA: TGTGCCAGCAGTTACTCAGGAGGCACAGATACGCAGTATTTT. Translated: CASSYSGGTDTQYF.

This sequence joins TRBV10-2 and TRBJ1-4; TRBD1 might be the D (5 bases). V lost 3 bases and J 8 bases, leaving 16 bases between the germline ends. There are 15 residues in the CDR3. Germline CDR1 WSHSY, CDR2 SAAADI. CDR3 nucleotides: TGCGCCAGCAGTGATACCTCTTCGACAGACGAAAAACTGTTTTTT. Encoded protein: CASSDTSSTDEKLFF.